This T cell receptor beta chain was identified in a study of post-analysis software for immune sequencing data. CDR3 length: 15 residues. V was clipped by 6 bases and J by 2 bases, with 16 bases between them. The V gene's germline CDR1 is MNHNS and CDR2 SASEGT. Unique molecular identifiers had been added to the TCR beta cDNA libraries. TCRdb reprocessed the PCR reads via MiXCR and lists one record per CDR3 protein. This sample yields more than 500,000 distinct CDR3 sequences, of which around 31% are seen a single time; around 5.9% belongs to the top ten. This clonotype has a handful of counts. Its antigen remains unknown. Study findings and constraints: There were several TRBV segments more frequent in patients than controls, and TRBV5-6, TRBV5-1 and TRBV20-1 were among them.

This TCR was sampled from a girl aged 2-17 years with multiple sclerosis. The chain employs TRBV6-1 and TRBJ1-2, with a weak D call TRBD1 (5 bases). The sequencing input was blood. CDR3 amino acids: CASSPIPAGNYGYTF. The CDR3 DNA reads as TGTGCCAGCAGCCCTATCCCGGCAGGGAACTATGGCTACACCTTC.